This T cell receptor beta chain was profiled in a study of CD8+CD57+ T cells in acquired aplastic anemia listed by TCRdb under 2018. Concerning the study at large: DNA extracted from sorted CD4+ and CD8+ cells had a mean of roughly 3.3 ug, with a range of 0.2 to 27.4 ug. A CD8+CD57+ expansion meant a frequency higher than the mean frequency seen in healthy subjects.

Comments on this clonotype: Its cognate antigen has yet to be identified. No much larger clonotype is one base removed from it; base qualities were not supplied.

V gives up 3 bases and J gives up 2 bases, and the segment between their germline ends measures 19 bases. The germline V gene gives CDR1 as MNHEY and CDR2 as SVGEGT. CDR3 length: 17 amino acids, cysteine to phenylalanine. Only the CDR3 region is kept as DNA, spanning 51 bases read in frame from base 1. Profiling of TCR beta VDJ combinations and CDR3 sequences used genomic DNA as the template. An Illumina HiSeq 2000 was the platform used for TCR repertoire sequencing. Processing in the source paper ran as follows. Repertoire assessment relied on Simpson's diversity index, CDR3 size and DJ length profiles, and TRBV/TRBJ rearrangement plots. The most abundant DNA sequence in the deep sequencing data was defined as the immunodominant clone. CDR3 amino acid sequences were checked for sharing between subjects and were compared against published repertoires and the VDJdb database. TCRdb redid the processing of the public reads, applying fastp at Q25 and MiXCR, and retained in-frame beta chains. CDR3 protein sequences are deduplicated, and each keeps its most common genes and DNA. The V and J calls, along with clone size, are taken from TCRdb and not from the paper's own processing. This sample gives under 350,000 distinct CDR3 sequences in total; roughly 59% of them show up just once. The ten most abundant clones make up 1% to 1.5% of the sample.

Flow cytometry had shown CD8+CD57+ cell expansion in the patients selected for sequencing. All patients had severe acquired aplastic anemia diagnosed by International Study of Aplastic Anemia and Agranulocytosis and Camitta criteria. Patients had received no therapy at the time of blood sampling. In this study, sorted CD4+ and CD8+ T cells from the blood of healthy subjects and of severe aplastic anemia patients had their TCR repertoires deep-sequenced. Patients were enrolled in the USA under clinicaltrials.gov protocols 00001620, 01623167, 00001397, 00071045, 00081523 and 00961064. Ficoll-Paque density gradient centrifugation was used to isolate peripheral blood mononuclear cells. Before DNA was extracted, CD4+ and CD8+ T cells were sorted using either FACS or magnetic beads. Beyond this particular receptor, the publication reports: Around 30 CD8+ CDR3 sequences were shared between patients and controls but appeared highly expressed in patients and within their immunodominant clones. Patients and healthy controls showed no significant difference in CD8+ Simpson's diversity (P=0.060).

The sequence derives from a human donor with aplastic anemia. The sequence is built from TRBV6-2 or TRBV6-3 and TRBJ2-5; TRBD2 is a possible D gene, resting on 5 matching bases. The sequencing sample was made of sorted CD4+, CD8+, or CD8+CD57+ T cells (not recorded which) from PBMCs. This receptor carries the CDR3 CASSYVGKILYQETQYF. At the DNA level, the sequence is TGTGCCAGCAGTTATGTCGGGAAAATTCTCTATCAAGAGACCCAGTACTTC.